This T cell receptor (beta chain) comes out of a study of CXCR3-negative and CXCR3-positive naive CD8 T cells (dated 2019 in TCRdb). Context from the whole study: In total, around 150 million TRB reads were obtained, or roughly 1.5 +/- 0.3 million reads per library. Diversity and physicochemical repertoire analyses were performed on about a dozen donors pooled from two independent experiments. For the TRBV-TRBJ cluster analysis, the naive subsets came from a handful of donors, while the memory cells came from 3 donors.

Concerning this clonotype itself: Its antigen remains unidentified.

Each CD8+ T cell subset was flow-sorted in triplicate, and 300,000 cells per subset were placed directly into RLT lysis buffer. To exclude memory contaminants, naive CD8+ T cells were stringently defined as CD45RO-CCR7+CD27+CD95-. Using standard density gradient centrifugation, peripheral blood mononuclear cells were isolated from buffy coats. Naive CXCR3-negative and CXCR3-positive CD8+ T cells were flow-sorted on a FACSAria III. Total RNA was extracted from sorted cells using an RNeasy Mini Kit. The CDR3 goes from the cysteine to the phenylalanine over 13 residues. No DNA is recorded. Based on the germline V gene (reference sequence), the CDR1 and CDR2 sequences are DFQATT and SNEGSKA. TCRdb records NextSeq 550 as the sequencer. The Human TCR Profiling Kit (MiLaboratory) was used to make UMI-labeled 5' RACE TRB cDNA libraries. The full amount of extracted RNA was used for cDNA synthesis, and the full amount of resulting cDNA was used for PCR amplification. Libraries were prepared in parallel using an identical number of PCR cycles. As for how the authors treated the data: With a minimum of two reads required per UMI, MIGEC and MiXCR pulled out about 50,000 +/- 10,000 unique UMI-labeled TRB cDNA molecules from each library. On average, approximately 40,000 +/- 10,000 functional in-frame TRB CDR3 nucleotide clonotypes lacking stop codons were found per library. After downsampling to 5000 UMI-labeled TRB molecules per sample, diversity metrics, including normalized Shannon-Wiener and Chao1, were computed in VDJtools. Clonotype-size-weighted physicochemical properties of the central five CDR3 residues (interaction energy, strength, volume and Kidera factor 4) were computed in VDJtools. Based on TCRdb reprocessing of the reads, there is one entry per CDR3 protein sequence, and DNA is missing. These V and J calls rely on TCRdb rather than the paper's analysis. The table for this sample shows 150,000 or so distinct CDR3 sequences. The biggest ten clones account for 0.29% of the sample.

What the research found in general, with its limitations: Freshly isolated PBMCs were used for most assays because CXCR3 expression went down partially after cryopreservation. TRB CDR3s from CXCR3-positive naive cells showed higher hydrophobicity (lower Kidera factor 4), lower energy, and higher strength and volume indices than CXCR3-negative naive cells. Because surface CD5, which is linked to self-reactivity in mice, was comparable between the naive subsets, TCR interaction strength was also inferred from TRB CDR3 physicochemical properties. Comparably high repertoire diversity was found in both naive subsets, whereas much lower repertoire diversity was found in memory CD8+ T cells. TRBV-TRBJ usage was similar between naive CXCR3-negative and CXCR3-positive cells from the same donor, while memory cells showed distinct patterns.

This clonotype was sampled from a human donor in good health. Some clones in this sample may be carry-over from other donors' samples. The chain links TRBV20-1 with TRBJ1-1; TCRdb calls TRBD1, which cannot be checked without DNA. Specimen: naive CXCR3- CD8+ T cells from blood. This specimen's cell subset or site label, interpreted: CD45RO-CCR7+CD27+CD95- naive CD8+ T cells lacking CXCR3 (TNR3-). CDR3 protein: CSARGDRDFEAFF.